This paragraph reports one T cell receptor beta chain. What it binds is unknown. TCR beta CDR3 regions were amplified from RNA transcripts. The first-round RT-PCR employed HTBI primers together with the Qiagen OneStep RT-PCR kit. A multiplex PCR was then performed as the second round. Each CDR3 protein is one row after TCRdb ran MiXCR on the multiplex PCR reads. The sample contains 300,000 to 400,000 distinct CDR3 sequences, 15% to 20% of which appear only once. CDR1 is DFQATT and CDR2 is SNEGSKA in the germline V gene (reference sequence). The ends were cut back, 0 bases at V and 0 bases at J, with 8 bases in the middle. The CDR3 consists of 14 residues. These data originate in a study of Graves' ophthalmopathy and Graves' hyperthyroidism. The study, taken as a whole, reports: Among thyroid clonotypes expanded above 0.001 frequency, most also appeared in blood. Researchers report that a 13-signature model separated ophthalmopathy from stable hyperthyroidism, posting under 90% sensitivity and 81.08% specificity.

Ophthalmopathy donors' eye disease showed moderate-to-severe activity, CAS of at least 3, NOSPECS of at least 4 and duration under 3 months. The PBMCs originated from approximately 10 ml of fresh peripheral blood. The specimen sequenced was peripheral blood. The genes are TRBV20-1 and TRBJ1-1; D gene unclear. The receptor's source is an adult man with Graves' ophthalmopathy. CDR3: CSARDGEVNTEAFF. As DNA, the CDR3 is TGCAGTGCTAGAGATGGGGAGGTGAACACTGAAGCTTTCTTT.